This TCR beta chain emerged from a study of T-cell memory formation after mild COVID-19. Study details: Largely donor-specific TCR clusters were found. Whole-study results and caveats: The SARS-CoV-2 specificity of second-wave clones reaching peak at day 37 remained unverified. Clones that contracted from day 15 to 85 had balanced CD4/CD8; later expanders were CD4+ biased.

Germline CDR1 and CDR2: SQVTM and ANQGSEA. Trimming pared 4 bases from V and 3 bases from J, leaving 13 bases between. The CDR3 extends over 14 amino acids. Employing constant-segment primers, 5'RACE generated TCR alpha and TCR beta cDNA libraries bearing sample barcodes and UMIs. One entry per CDR3 protein results from TCRdb running MiXCR on the 5' RACE reads. The data hold hundreds of thousands of distinct CDR3 sequences, with roughly 21% observed a single time. This clonotype appeared a few times. Its antigen is not known. Specimen: PBMCs or a T cell subset sorted from them (not recorded which). The chain links TRBV29-1 to TRBJ2-1; possibly TRBD2 for D (5 bases). This clonotype was sampled from an adult woman who had mild COVID-19 (a few samples of this study predate the infection). Cell type and time point are not known. The CDR3 loop reads CSVVPGSNYNEQFF. DNA of the CDR3: TGCAGCGTTGTTCCTGGGAGCAACTACAATGAGCAGTTCTTC.